The 32 T cell receptor beta chains listed next were all sequenced from one sample in a study of T-cell reconstitution after alpha-beta-depleted transplantation in children. The TCRbeta library incorporated unique molecular identifiers. TCRdb re-called the PCR reads through MiXCR, storing one row per CDR3 protein. The table shows about 980,000 distinct CDR3 sequences, with around 30% occurring only once. The material was PBMCs, mostly from graft donor cells, obtained 360 days after TCRalphabeta/CD19-depleted stem cell transplant. These receptors were taken from a boy younger than two who had a stem cell transplant for SCID, so the T cells may come from the graft donor.

CDR3: CASRGTGGGGYTF. In nucleotides, the CDR3 is TGTGCCAGCAGAGGAACAGGGGGCGGTGGCTACACCTTC. J is TRBJ1-2 and V is TRBV6-1; 9 bases align to TRBD1. Losses at the gene ends were 6 bases for V and 7 bases for J; bases not matched to a gene: 6. In germline, CDR1 is MNHNS, CDR2 SASEGT. CDR3 length: 13 residues.

CDR3 in amino acids: CSVERTDTYGYTF. The CDR3 DNA reads TGCAGCGTGGAAAGGACAGACACTTATGGCTACACCTTC. The chain has TRBV29-1 and TRBJ1-2, with D perhaps TRBD1 (6 bases). Trimming removed 6 bases from V and 5 bases from J, with 16 bases in between. This CDR3 is built from 13 residues. Germline V gene sequence: CDR1 SQVTM, CDR2 ANQGSEA.

This chain joins TRBV20-1 and TRBJ2-5; D is unclear. Germline values: CDR1 DFQATT, CDR2 SNEGSKA (reference sequence). The CDR3 has 12 amino acids. Trimming removed 8 bases from V and 6 bases from J, with 16 bases in between. The CDR3 loop is CSSEMGLQTQYF. The DNA of the CDR3 is TGCAGTTCTGAAATGGGGTTGCAGACCCAGTACTTC.

The chain couples TRBV5-1 to TRBJ2-1, with TRBD2 identical over 12 bases. The CDR3 sequence is 18 residues long. In germline, CDR1 is SGHRS, CDR2 YFSETQ. V shed 2 bases, J shed 4 bases, and the junction held 10 bases outside the gene matches. Written as DNA, the CDR3 is TGCGCCAGCAGCTTTTTACCTAGCGGGGGGGGCTCATACAATGAGCAGTTCTTC. It yields the protein CASSFLPSGGGSYNEQFF.

This clonotype was picked up one time. The chain uses TRBV4-1 and TRBJ1-1; D remains unclear. Germline V gene data show CDR1 as MGHRA and CDR2 as YSYEKL. V was pared by 1 base and J by 1 base, with 10 bases between. The CDR3 length is 15 residues. The chain's CDR3 is CASSQGATRNTEAFF. CDR3 sequence (DNA): TGCGCCAGCAGCCAAGGGGCCACAAGGAACACTGAAGCTTTCTTT.

This clonotype showed up many times. This chain connects TRBV14 to TRBJ2-3; 9 positions agree with TRBD2. The germline V gene encodes CDR1 SGHDN and CDR2 FVKESK. V lost 0 bases to trimming and J lost 2 bases; unmatched junction nucleotides: 3. The CDR3 is 16 amino acids. The CDR3 sequence is CASSQDASGVTDTQYF. CDR3 coding DNA: TGTGCCAGCAGCCAAGACGCTAGCGGGGTCACAGATACGCAGTATTTT. Using reference TRBV14 and TRBJ2-3 for the parts outside the CDR3, the full variable domain is EAGVTQFPSHSVIEKGQTVTLRCDPISGHDNLYWYRRVMGKEIKFLLHFVKESKQDESGMPNNRFLAERTGGTYSTLKVQPAELEDSGVYFCASSQDASGVTDTQYFGPGTRLTVL.

This clonotype was picked up a small number of times. The chain combines TRBV24-1 with TRBJ2-1; D gene uncertain. The V gene's germline CDR1 is KGHDR and CDR2 SFDVKD. V was cut by 1 base and J by 6 bases, with 12 bases left in between. This CDR3 contains 15 residues. DNA for the CDR3: TGTGCCACCAGTGATTTTCCCCGTCCTAGCAATGAGCAGTTCTTC. Translation: CATSDFPRPSNEQFF.

This clonotype was seen more than once but under ten times. V and J are TRBV5-5 and TRBJ1-1, with D unclear. The CDR3 spans 14 residues. V lost 4 bases to trimming and J lost 4 bases, with 14 bases between them. The germline V gene has CDR1 SGHKS and CDR2 YYEKEE (reference sequence). The CDR3 DNA follows: TGTGCCAGCAGCCCGCTCGGGCCAACCACTGAAGCTTTCTTT. Protein sequence: CASSPLGPTTEAFF.

This clonotype was picked up a small number of times. The J gene is TRBJ1-2, the V gene TRBV7-2; 8 bases are shared with TRBD1. In germline, CDR1 is SGHTA, CDR2 FQGNSA. V gave up 4 bases and J gave up 5 bases; unmatched junction bases: 12. The CDR3 contains 16 residues. This chain's CDR3 is CASSSYPRTGWYGYTF. As DNA, the CDR3 is TGTGCCAGCAGCTCGTACCCTAGGACAGGGTGGTATGGCTACACCTTC.

The CDR3, as DNA: TGTGCCATCAGGACGGACATGAACACTGAAGCTTTCTTT. Amino acid sequence: CAIRTDMNTEAFF. The chain uses TRBV10-3 and TRBJ1-1; tentatively, D is TRBD1 (5 bases). The germline V and J ends were trimmed by 6 bases and 0 bases, with 8 bases remaining between them. CDR3 length: 13 residues. Germline V lookup: CDR1 ENHRY, CDR2 SYGVKD.

This clonotype has only one observation. The chain carries TRBV2 and TRBJ1-5, with 7 bases lining up with TRBD1. The CDR3 covers 15 residues. The trim removed 4 bases at V and 2 bases at J, leaving 5 bases unmatched. CDR1 SNHLY and CDR2 FYNNEI come from the germline V gene. The CDR3 is CASSVGQEGNQPQHF. CDR3 nucleotides: TGTGCCAGCAGTGTTGGACAGGAGGGCAATCAGCCCCAGCATTTT.

This clonotype was seen repeatedly, ten times or more. V and J are TRBV27 and TRBJ1-1; perhaps TRBD1 as D (5 bases). The CDR3 extends over 15 amino acids. V lost 3 bases, J lost 1 base, and 12 bases lay in between. Germline CDR1 reads MNHEY; CDR2 reads SMNVEV (reference sequence). In nucleotides, the CDR3 is TGTGCCAGCAGTTTTCGGAGGGGAAGGAACACTGAAGCTTTCTTT. Its protein product is CASSFRRGRNTEAFF.

V gene TRBV20-1 combines with J gene TRBJ2-3; 7 bases map to TRBD2. CDR1 DFQATT and CDR2 SNEGSKA come from the germline V gene (reference sequence). The CDR3 length is 13 residues. J was trimmed by 3 bases and V by 3 bases; bases with no gene match: 3. In DNA form, the CDR3 reads TGCAGTGCTAGGACTAGCAGGACAGATACGCAGTATTTT. Translating it yields CSARTSRTDTQYF.

The chain has TRBV5-1 and TRBJ1-6, with 7 nucleotides matching TRBD1. J gave up 6 bases and V 1 base, and 4 bases lay outside the gene matches. This CDR3 spans 15 amino acids. Germline V gene data show CDR1 as SGHRS and CDR2 as YFSETQ. The CDR3 spells CASSLTTGVNSPLHF. The CDR3 DNA sequence: TGCGCCAGCAGCTTGACTACAGGGGTTAATTCACCCCTCCACTTT.

The J gene is TRBJ2-2, the V gene TRBV10-3, with no clear D. Trimming stripped 0 bases from V and 8 bases from J, with 7 bases between. In germline, CDR1 is ENHRY, CDR2 SYGVKD. This CDR3 has 13 residues. The CDR3 region is CAISESLAGELFF. The DNA for the CDR3 is TGTGCCATCAGTGAGTCGTTGGCGGGGGAGCTGTTTTTT.

Only a few counts were recorded for this clonotype. V gene TRBV4-1 combines with J gene TRBJ2-3; 7 bases are shared with TRBD2. Germline CDR1 is MGHRA and CDR2 is YSYEKL. The CDR3 runs 16 residues. The ends lost 2 bases at V and 2 bases at J; junction bases unmatched: 7. CDR3: CASSQLAGVITDTQYF. DNA of the CDR3: TGCGCCAGCAGCCAATTGGCGGGGGTTATCACAGATACGCAGTATTTT.

This rearrangement joins TRBV6-1 to TRBJ2-1; 7 bases fit TRBD1. Trimming took 6 bases from V and 7 from J; bases not matched to a gene: 9. Per germline, CDR1 MNHNS and CDR2 SASEGT. This CDR3 region has 14 residues. CDR3 sequence: CASRPDRVANEQFF. CDR3 coding DNA: TGTGCCAGCAGACCTGACAGGGTTGCAAATGAGCAGTTCTTC.

This chain links TRBV27 with TRBJ2-6; 7 bases line up with TRBD1. The germline CDR1 and CDR2 sequences are MNHEY and SMNVEV (reference sequence). The CDR3 is 18 residues long. V trimming: 4 bases; J trimming: 1 base; junction bases outside the gene matches: 10. CDR3: CASSSLNRGPSGANVLTF. The CDR3 nucleotides are TGTGCCAGCAGTTCCCTTAACAGGGGACCTTCTGGGGCCAACGTCCTGACTTTC.

This rearrangement joins TRBV5-1 to TRBJ1-1; unclear D gene. This CDR3 contains 13 residues. Germline V gene sequence: CDR1 SGHRS, CDR2 YFSETQ. Trimming took 4 bases from V and 4 from J, leaving 11 bases between them. This chain's CDR3 is CASSLPPGTEAFF. The CDR3 DNA reads TGCGCCAGCAGCCTCCCTCCGGGCACTGAAGCTTTCTTT.

This chain links TRBV29-1 with TRBJ2-1, with unresolved D. The CDR3 has 13 amino acids. Germline values: CDR1 SQVTM, CDR2 ANQGSEA. Trimming cost V 4 bases and J 5 bases, with 12 bases left between them. CDR3: CSVGNYGNNEQFF. For the CDR3, the DNA is TGCAGCGTTGGGAACTACGGCAACAATGAGCAGTTCTTC.

This clonotype occurred a few times. The rearrangement joins TRBV7-3 to TRBJ2-1, with D perhaps TRBD1 (6 bases). Trimming took 2 bases from V and 5 from J, leaving 19 bases between them. The CDR3 runs to 17 residues. Germline loops: CDR1 SGHTA, CDR2 FQGTGA. Here the CDR3 reads CASSLSPGEGRDNEQFF. CDR3 bases: TGTGCCAGCAGCTTATCGCCAGGGGAAGGGAGAGACAATGAGCAGTTCTTC.

V is TRBV6-4 and J is TRBJ2-1, with 9 bases matching TRBD1. Losses at the gene ends were 7 bases for V and 4 bases for J; bases not matched to a gene: 5. The CDR3 runs 14 residues. Germline lookup yields CDR1 MRHNA and CDR2 SNTAGT. The CDR3 DNA is TGTGCCAGCATCCGACAGGGGGTATACAATGAGCAGTTCTTC. It encodes CASIRQGVYNEQFF.

CDR3 in DNA: TGCAGTGCTAGTCGGGGCAGGGGATCAGATACGCAGTATTTT. Translation gives CSASRGRGSDTQYF. The gene calls are TRBV20-1 and TRBJ2-3; D may be TRBD1 (6 bases). Germline CDR1 is DFQATT and CDR2 is SNEGSKA (reference sequence). The CDR3 sequence is 14 residues long. With 3 bases removed from V and 4 bases from J, the gap between germline ends came to 14 bases.

This clonotype was detected ten times or more. The V gene is TRBV7-6, the J gene TRBJ1-1; D is ambiguous. CDR1 and CDR2 from the germline V gene are SGHVS and FNYEAQ. Trimming pared 5 bases from V and 1 base from J, leaving 8 bases between. The CDR3 loop spans 13 amino acids. CDR3: CASSPRENTEAFF. CDR3 DNA sequence: TGTGCCAGCAGCCCCCGGGAGAACACTGAAGCTTTCTTT.

Ten or more counts support this clonotype. This chain joins TRBV28 and TRBJ2-1; D gene uncertain. The germline gives CDR1 MDHEN, CDR2 SYDVKM. The CDR3 sequence is 12 residues long. Trimming left V 2 bases short and J 14 bases short, with 13 bases between. CDR3 DNA sequence: TGTGCCAGCAGTTTAGGGTCGGGCAAGAAGTTCTTC. Translated: CASSLGSGKKFF.

In this sample, this clonotype turned up a few times. This sequence joins TRBV20-1 and TRBJ2-1; 10 nucleotides match TRBD1. Germline values: CDR1 DFQATT, CDR2 SNEGSKA (reference sequence). The CDR3 runs 13 residues. V gave up 3 bases and J gave up 8 bases; unmatched junction bases: 4. The CDR3 region is CSARGDRGDEQFF. In nucleotides, the CDR3 is TGCAGTGCTAGGGGGGACAGGGGCGATGAGCAGTTCTTC.

This rearrangement joins TRBV14 to TRBJ2-1; 11 nucleotides align to TRBD2. V shed 4 bases and J 1 base; nucleotides not matched to a gene: 3. Germline V lookup: CDR1 SGHDN, CDR2 FVKESK. The CDR3 spans 16 residues. The CDR3 nucleotides read TGTGCCAGCAGCCGGAGACTAGCGGGGTCCTACAATGAGCAGTTCTTC. Protein product: CASSRRLAGSYNEQFF. The entire variable domain, with the rest obtained from reference TRBV14 and TRBJ2-1, is as follows: EAGVTQFPSHSVIEKGQTVTLRCDPISGHDNLYWYRRVMGKEIKFLLHFVKESKQDESGMPNNRFLAERTGGTYSTLKVQPAELEDSGVYFCASSRRLAGSYNEQFFGPGTRLTVL.

This rearrangement joins TRBV20-1 to TRBJ2-1; the match to TRBD2 covers 11 bases. The length of the CDR3 is 18 residues. Germline CDR1 and CDR2: DFQATT and SNEGSKA (reference sequence). V shed 1 base, J shed 4 bases, and the junction held 12 bases outside the gene matches. The CDR3 nucleotides read TGCAGTGCTAGAGGGTGGGGTAGCGGGGGGGCAGCGTACAATGAGCAGTTCTTC. The encoded protein is CSARGWGSGGAAYNEQFF.

The gene calls are TRBV7-2 and TRBJ2-7; D gene ambiguous. Germline CDR1 SGHTA, CDR2 FQGNSA. The CDR3 has 13 amino acids. Trimming removed 5 bases from V and 2 bases from J, with 10 bases in between. CDR3 DNA sequence: TGTGCCAGCAGCCTCTTACAGACCTACGAGCAGTACTTC. This sequence encodes CASSLLQTYEQYF.

This clonotype has just a few counts. The rearrangement uses TRBV6-5 and TRBJ2-1; D uncertain. CDR1 is MNHEY, CDR2 SVGAGI, per germline. The CDR3 length is 17 residues. V was cut by 0 bases and J by 3 bases, with 15 bases left in between. CDR3 residues: CASSYSRRDSLYNEQFF. The DNA of the CDR3 is TGTGCCAGCAGTTACTCGAGAAGGGATTCCCTCTACAATGAGCAGTTCTTC.

This clonotype was counted only a few times. V usage is TRBV6-1 and J usage is TRBJ2-1; TRBD2 matches at 7 bases. Germline V gene sequence: CDR1 MNHNS, CDR2 SASEGT. Trimming at V came to 0 bases and at J to 4 bases, leaving 9 bases not matched to a gene. This CDR3 is 17 amino acids long. CDR3 protein: CASSEAVGASGYNEQFF. The CDR3 nucleotides read TGTGCCAGCAGTGAAGCAGTAGGTGCTAGCGGATACAATGAGCAGTTCTTC.

The rearrangement links TRBV20-1 to TRBJ1-4; a possible D gene is TRBD1 (5 bases). CDR1 is DFQATT, CDR2 SNEGSKA, per germline (reference sequence). The CDR3 is 15 amino acids. CDR3 DNA sequence: TGCAGCCTCCCGGGCGGGGCCTGGGGAGAAGGAAAACTGTTTTTT. This translates into CSLPGGAWGEGKLFF.